Below are 16 T cell receptor beta chains sequenced from a single sample in a study of blood T cell repertoires in COVID-19. Libraries were prepared by immunoSEQ multiplex PCR; TCRdb keeps only in-frame clonotypes and omits some of them. Of fewer than 80,000 clones listed, approximately 78% were seen once; the top ten hold approximately 15%. Sample: peripheral blood. The origin of the receptors is a man in his 60s with COVID-19, enrolled during active disease.

The chain has TRBV2 and TRBJ2-5; 8 bases fit TRBD1. Per the germline V gene, CDR1 is SNHLY and CDR2 is FYNNEI. The ends lost 5 bases at V and 4 bases at J; junction bases unmatched: 3. CDR3 size: 13 residues. In nucleotides, the CDR3 is TGTGCCAGCAGTAGGACAGGGATAGAGACCCAGTACTTC. It encodes CASSRTGIETQYF.

This chain uses TRBV28 with TRBJ1-4; 7 nucleotides agree with TRBD1. V lost 11 bases to trimming and J lost 10 bases; unmatched junction nucleotides: 10. Germline values: CDR1 MDHEN, CDR2 SYDVKM. The CDR3 runs 12 residues. The CDR3 is CAVQGPTVKLFF. CDR3 DNA: TGTGCCGTACAGGGGCCCACAGTAAAACTGTTTTTT.

The chain carries TRBV5-1 and TRBJ2-4, with a possible D match to TRBD1 (5 bases). The CDR3 has 13 residues. Deletions cut 0 bases from V and 8 bases from J, with 9 bases between. CDR1 SGHRS and CDR2 YFSETQ come from the germline V gene. DNA for the CDR3: TGCGCCAGCAGCTTGGAGGGGAATGACATTCAGTACTTC. Protein sequence: CASSLEGNDIQYF. The full variable domain, rest sourced from reference TRBV5-1 and TRBJ2-4, is KAGVTQTPRYLIKTRGQQVTLSCSPISGHRSVSWYQQTPGQGLQFLFEYFSETQRNKGNFPGRFSGRQFSNSRSEMNVSTLELGDSALYLCASSLEGNDIQYFGAGTRLSVL.

The count of this clone is one. This chain links TRBV30 with TRBJ2-1; 9 bases fit TRBD1. CDR1 GTSNPN and CDR2 SVGIG come from the germline V gene (reference sequence). This CDR3 spans 14 amino acids. J was trimmed by 10 bases and V by 4 bases; bases with no gene match: 11. CDR3 loop: CAWNMGQGGSEQFF. Written as DNA, the CDR3 is TGTGCCTGGAATATGGGACAGGGAGGAAGCGAGCAGTTCTTC. The full variable domain, completed using reference TRBV30 and TRBJ2-1, is SQTIHQWPATLVQPVGSPLSLECTVEGTSNPNLYWYRQAAGRGLQLLFYSVGIGQISSEVPQNLSASRPQDRQFILSSKKLLLSDSGFYLCAWNMGQGGSEQFFGPGTRLTVL.

This chain links TRBV7-9 with TRBJ1-6, with 10 positions matching TRBD1. Germline CDR1 reads SEHNR; CDR2 reads FQNEAQ (reference sequence). The J segment lost 9 bases and the V segment lost 5 bases, leaving 10 bases of the junction unmatched. The CDR3 consists of 16 residues. The CDR3, as DNA: TGTGCCAGCAGCCCCCCCTCCCGGGACAGGGGTTCACCCCTCCACTTT. Translating it yields CASSPPSRDRGSPLHF. The full variable domain, rest sourced from reference TRBV7-9 and TRBJ1-6, is DTGVSQNPRHKITKRGQNVTFRCDPISEHNRLYWYRQTLGQGPEFLTYFQNEAQLEKSRLLSDRFSAERPKGSFSTLEIQRTEQGDSAMYLCASSPPSRDRGSPLHFGNGTRLTVT.

The chain uses TRBV27 and TRBJ1-1, with D possibly matching TRBD1 (6 bases). The germline gives CDR1 MNHEY, CDR2 SMNVEV (reference sequence). Between the trimmed V and J ends, which lost 7 bases and 3 bases, there was a span of 18 bases. The CDR3 is 15 amino acids. The CDR3 region has the DNA TGTGCCAGCACCGCAGGGGTTGCTTCGGACACTGAAGCTTTCTTT. Protein: CASTAGVASDTEAFF.

Here the CDR3 DNA reads TGTGCCATTGGGACTAGCGGGAGCCTAGAGACCCAGTACTTC. This encodes CAIGTSGSLETQYF. V is TRBV2 and J is TRBJ2-5; the match to TRBD2 covers 14 bases. CDR3 length: 14 amino acids. V gave up 10 bases and J gave up 4 bases; unmatched junction bases: 5. Per germline, CDR1 SNHLY and CDR2 FYNNEI.

The rearrangement joins TRBV6-1 to TRBJ1-2; 7 nucleotides line up with TRBD1. Germline loops: CDR1 MNHNS, CDR2 SASEGT. CDR3 length: 12 residues. The trim removed 6 bases at V and 7 bases at J, leaving 5 bases unmatched. This CDR3 is CASSQTGFGYTF. The CDR3 DNA sequence: TGTGCCAGCAGCCAGACAGGGTTTGGCTACACCTTC.

The V gene is TRBV5-1, the J gene TRBJ2-7, with TRBD2 identical over 7 bases. With 4 bases clipped from V and 3 bases from J, the junction kept 7 bases outside the gene matches. CDR3 size: 14 residues. Germline V lookup: CDR1 SGHRS, CDR2 YFSETQ. Written as DNA, the CDR3 is TGCGCCAGCAGCCCGGTAGCGGGTAGCTACGAGCAGTACTTC. Its protein product is CASSPVAGSYEQYF.

This chain joins TRBV11-1 and TRBJ2-7; 9 bases align to TRBD1. Germline trimming cut 3 bases from V and 7 bases from J; bases unmatched to any gene: 13. The CDR3 spans 16 residues. CDR1 is SGHAT, CDR2 FQDESV, per germline (reference sequence). CDR3 nucleotides: TGTGCCAGCAGCTTGACTTCCGTCGGGACAGGGAGTGAGCAGTACTTC. Residues: CASSLTSVGTGSEQYF.

This clone came up a few times. This chain uses TRBV7-9 with TRBJ2-7, with D perhaps matching TRBD1 (5 bases). The CDR3 has 15 residues. Germline V gene data show CDR1 as SEHNR and CDR2 as FQNEAQ (reference sequence). The V end lost 3 bases, the J end lost 7 bases, and 19 bases lay between the germline ends. CDR3 residues: CASSLGLTGSREQYF. CDR3 in DNA: TGTGCCAGCAGCTTGGGGCTTACGGGTTCCCGTGAGCAGTACTTC.

This sequence joins TRBV19 and TRBJ1-5; TRBD1 agrees at 8 bases. This CDR3 region has 15 residues. Germline V gene data show CDR1 as LNHDA and CDR2 as SQIVND (reference sequence). After removal of 6 bases from V and 2 bases from J, the junction contained 6 bases not matched to a gene. The CDR3, as DNA: TGTGCCAGTAGCCCAAGGGACAGGCGCAATCAGCCCCAGCATTTT. It is translated as CASSPRDRRNQPQHF.

CDR3 sequence reads: CASSLGHLAGTSTDTQYF. The CDR3, as DNA: TGTGCCAGCAGCTTGGGCCACTTGGCAGGGACTAGCACAGATACGCAGTATTTT. V gene TRBV11-2 combines with J gene TRBJ2-3; weak D call: TRBD2 (6 bases). The CDR3 contains 18 residues. V lost 3 bases, J lost 0 bases, and 19 bases lay in between. Germline-derived CDR1 and CDR2 are SGHAT and FQNNGV. Using reference TRBV11-2 and TRBJ2-3 for the parts outside the CDR3, the full variable domain is EAGVAQSPRYKIIEKRQSVAFWCNPISGHATLYWYQQILGQGPKLLIQFQNNGVVDDSQLPKDRFSAERLKGVDSTLKIQPAKLEDSAVYLCASSLGHLAGTSTDTQYFGPGTRLTVL.

The V gene is TRBV27, the J gene TRBJ2-7, with TRBD2 matching 12 bases. CDR1 and CDR2 (germline): MNHEY, SMNVEV (reference sequence). The CDR3 contains 16 residues. Trimming removed 5 bases from V and 7 bases from J; junction bases left unmatched: 12. The DNA for the CDR3 is TGTGCCAGCAGTCCCACTAGCGGGAGGACCCTGGGAGAGCAGTACTTC. Protein: CASSPTSGRTLGEQYF.

This rearrangement joins TRBV5-1 to TRBJ2-3, with 7 bases matching TRBD2. Germline assignment: CDR1 SGHRS and CDR2 YFSETQ. J gave up 1 base and V 0 bases, and 5 bases lay outside the gene matches. This CDR3 spans 16 amino acids. The CDR3, as DNA: TGCGCCAGCAGCTTGGGTAGCCTAGCGGGCACAGATACGCAGTATTTT. It codes for CASSLGSLAGTDTQYF.

The V call is TRBV12-3 or TRBV12-4, the J call TRBJ1-1; possibly TRBD1 for D (6 bases). V was cut by 1 base and J by 3 bases, with 6 bases left in between. This CDR3 region has 13 residues. The CDR3 sequence: CASSLDRDTEAFF. The CDR3, as DNA: TGTGCCAGCAGTTTAGACAGGGACACTGAAGCTTTCTTT.